The 10 T cell receptor beta chains below come from one sample, sequenced in a study of T-cell memory formation after mild COVID-19. MiXCR was run by TCRdb on the 5' RACE reads, yielding one entry per CDR3 protein. This sample yields about 7,100 distinct CDR3 sequences, of which roughly 60% are seen a single time; 2.5% to 3% belongs to the top ten. Source material: PBMCs or a T cell subset sorted from them (not recorded which). These receptors were collected from an adult who had mild COVID-19 (a few samples of this study predate the infection). Cell type and time point are not known.

The chain uses TRBV2 and TRBJ2-1; D gene unclear. The CDR3 extends over 14 amino acids. V was shortened by 0 bases and J by 6 bases, with 9 bases between the two germline ends. Germline CDR1 reads SNHLY; CDR2 reads FYNNEI. In DNA form, the CDR3 reads TGTGCCAGCAGTGAAGCGCGGACGGTCAATGAGCAGTTCTTC. Its protein product is CASSEARTVNEQFF.

This clonotype is labeled medium-sized. The genes are TRBV7-2 and TRBJ1-2; maybe TRBD1 (5 bases). Germline V CDR1 and CDR2: SGHTA, FQGNSA. The CDR3 loop spans 16 amino acids. With 2 bases removed from V and 2 bases from J, the gap between germline ends came to 15 bases. The chain's CDR3 is CASSLRRLAGNYGYTF. CDR3 DNA: TGTGCCAGCAGCTTAAGACGTCTGGCAGGGAACTATGGCTACACCTTC. The full variable domain, completed using reference TRBV7-2 and TRBJ1-2, is GAGVSQSPSNKVTEKGKDVELRCDPISGHTALYWYRQSLGQGLEFLIYFQGNSAPDKSGLPSDRFSAERTGGSVSTLTIQRTQQEDSAVYLCASSLRRLAGNYGYTFGSGTRLTVV.

In its sample, this clonotype ranks as medium-sized. The chain links TRBV6-6 to TRBJ1-4; D is ambiguous. Per the germline V gene, CDR1 is MNHNY and CDR2 is SVGAGI (reference sequence). V was clipped by 2 bases and J by 4 bases, with 8 bases between them. The CDR3 has 14 residues. Here the CDR3 DNA reads TGTGCCAGCAGTTACATTTCACTTAATGAAAAACTGTTTTTT. This encodes CASSYISLNEKLFF.

By sample fraction, this clonotype is medium-sized. The chain recombines TRBV10-3 with TRBJ1-5, with a possible D match to TRBD1 (5 bases). The CDR3 runs 14 residues. Per the germline V gene, CDR1 is ENHRY and CDR2 is SYGVKD. Trimming left V 4 bases short and J 4 bases short, with 11 bases between. CDR3 amino acids: CAISVGGGNQPQHF. CDR3 DNA: TGTGCCATCAGTGTTGGGGGGGGTAATCAGCCCCAGCATTTT.

This clonotype has ten or more counts. The V call is TRBV28, the J call TRBJ1-5; TRBD1 might be the D (5 bases). Trimming shortened V by 2 bases and J by 3 bases, and 11 bases separated the two germline ends. CDR3 length: 15 residues. Germline assignment: CDR1 MDHEN and CDR2 SYDVKM. CDR3 protein: CASSLGGGDNQPQHF. The CDR3 DNA sequence: TGTGCCAGCAGTTTAGGGGGAGGGGACAATCAGCCCCAGCATTTT.

This clonotype has just one count. The chain is built from TRBV15 and TRBJ2-7; D gene ambiguous. Per the germline V gene, CDR1 is LNHNV and CDR2 is YYDKDF (reference sequence). The CDR3 is 12 amino acids. V lost 3 bases, J lost 7 bases, and 10 bases lay in between. The CDR3 DNA is TGTGCCACCAGCAGTGACCGGAAGGAGCAGTACTTC. It encodes CATSSDRKEQYF.

The rearrangement joins TRBV27 to TRBJ2-5, with a weak D call TRBD1 (6 bases). The germline V and J ends were trimmed by 4 bases and 3 bases, with 9 bases remaining between them. Germline V gene lookup returns CDR1 MNHEY and CDR2 SMNVEV (reference sequence). CDR3 length equals 13 residues. This chain's CDR3 is CASSSRTEETQYF. Written as DNA, the CDR3 is TGTGCCAGCAGTTCCCGGACAGAAGAGACCCAGTACTTC.

This clonotype is labeled as medium-sized. The chain combines TRBV20-1 with TRBJ1-5; D remains ambiguous. There are 12 residues in the CDR3. V gave up 4 bases and J gave up 1 base, with 5 bases separating them. Germline V gives CDR1 DFQATT, CDR2 SNEGSKA (reference sequence). CDR3 in DNA: TGCAGTGCTAAAAAAAGCAATCAGCCCCAGCATTTT. Its translation is CSAKKSNQPQHF.

This clonotype was picked up a small number of times. J is TRBJ2-1 and V is TRBV20-1, with 9 positions matching TRBD2. Germline V lookup: CDR1 DFQATT, CDR2 SNEGSKA (reference sequence). This CDR3 region has 14 residues. With V trimmed by 3 bases and J by 3 bases, 3 bases remained unmatched. CDR3 region: CSARTSGDYNEQFF. DNA for the CDR3: TGCAGTGCTAGGACTAGCGGAGACTACAATGAGCAGTTCTTC.

By sample share, this clonotype is medium-sized. V gene TRBV27 combines with J gene TRBJ2-3; maybe TRBD2 (7 bases). Germline loops: CDR1 MNHEY, CDR2 SMNVEV (reference sequence). The germline V and J ends were trimmed by 11 bases and 4 bases, with 13 bases remaining between them. The CDR3 extends over 12 amino acids. CDR3 sequence reads: CAGGGGPDTQYF. As DNA, the CDR3 is TGTGCCGGAGGGGGGGGCCCAGATACGCAGTATTTT.